Below, 14 T cell receptor beta chains from the same sample are listed, as sequenced in a study of T cells in Graves' hyperthyroidism and ophthalmopathy. RNA transcripts were the template for amplifying TCR beta CDR3 regions. The primer set for the first-round RT-PCR of the TCR CDR3 was HTBI. TCRdb passed the multiplex PCR reads through MiXCR, listing each CDR3 protein once. The data hold around 700,000 distinct CDR3 sequences, with 18% observed a single time. Sequences were obtained from blood. Receptors originate from a woman in her fifties or sixties with Graves' hyperthyroidism that later progressed to Graves' ophthalmopathy.

The chain uses TRBV7-3 and TRBJ2-5; D possibly corresponds to TRBD1 (5 bases). The germline V gene encodes CDR1 SGHTA and CDR2 FQGTGA. Trimming cost V 2 bases and J 5 bases, with 15 bases left between them. This CDR3 is 15 amino acids long. The CDR3: CASSLGVTKGETQYF. For the CDR3, the DNA is TGTGCCAGCAGCTTAGGGGTAACCAAGGGGGAGACCCAGTACTTC.

This clonotype was detected many times. The chain employs TRBV27 and TRBJ2-5, with 7 bases aligning to TRBD2. This CDR3 is 15 amino acids long. Looked up from germline, CDR1 is MNHEY and CDR2 is SMNVEV (reference sequence). The V gene end was trimmed by 5 bases and the J gene end by 0 bases; junction bases not matched to a gene: 6. CDR3 amino acids: CASSHLSGNQETQYF. Written as DNA, the CDR3 is TGTGCCAGCAGTCATCTGAGCGGGAACCAAGAGACCCAGTACTTC.

This clonotype was picked up a small number of times. The CDR3, as DNA: TGCGCCAGCAGCCCTCCGGGCCGCACAGATACGCAGTATTTT. Translating it yields CASSPPGRTDTQYF. This chain connects TRBV4-1 to TRBJ2-3, with no clear D. CDR3 length equals 14 residues. From germline, CDR1 is MGHRA and CDR2 YSYEKL. The V gene lost 4 bases and the J gene lost 1 base, with 9 bases spanning the gap.

The chain employs TRBV12-3 or TRBV12-4 and TRBJ2-5; D perhaps matches TRBD1 (6 bases). V lost 5 bases to trimming and J lost 0 bases, with 10 bases between them. This CDR3 region has 14 residues. The CDR3 DNA sequence: TGTGCCAGCAGTCCTACAGGGAACCAAGAGACCCAGTACTTC. Amino acids: CASSPTGNQETQYF.

This clonotype was counted a few times. The chain recombines TRBV13 with TRBJ1-2; 7 bases are a match to TRBD1. CDR3 length: 14 residues. With 3 bases clipped from V and 4 bases from J, the junction kept 5 bases outside the gene matches. Germline lookup yields CDR1 PRHDT and CDR2 FYEKMQ (reference sequence). The CDR3 nucleotides read TGTGCCAGCAGCTTTCTTCGGGACAGCTATGGCTACACCTTC. Residues: CASSFLRDSYGYTF.

In its sample, this clonotype was seen a few times. V gene TRBV2 combines with J gene TRBJ1-2; D is unresolved. Germline CDR1 reads SNHLY; CDR2 reads FYNNEI. Trimming pared 3 bases from V and 7 bases from J, leaving 9 bases between. The CDR3 covers 12 residues. In DNA form, the CDR3 reads TGTGCCAGCAGTGAGGATTCGGGTGGCTACACCTTC. Its protein product is CASSEDSGGYTF.

V is TRBV4-1 and J is TRBJ2-1; TRBD2 aligns across 10 bases. Trimming at V came to 1 base and at J to 4 bases, leaving 4 bases not matched to a gene. CDR3 length: 16 amino acids. Germline V gives CDR1 MGHRA, CDR2 YSYEKL. The DNA of the CDR3 is TGCGCCAGCAGCCAAGTAAGCGGGGGGGCTTACAATGAGCAGTTCTTC. Its protein product is CASSQVSGGAYNEQFF.

As regards this clonotype: One junction end does not reproduce the germline sequence, and a read error may be involved. The V and J genes are TRBV7-9 and TRBJ2-2; possibly TRBD2 for D (5 bases). Germline V gene lookup returns CDR1 SEHNR and CDR2 FQNEAQ (reference sequence). The CDR3 loop spans 16 amino acids. CDR3 region: CASSQVPTRPGWELFF. In DNA form, the CDR3 reads TGCGCCAGCAGCCAAGTCCCGACACGCCCGGGGTGGGAACTGTTTTTT.

This clonotype was counted a few times. V is TRBV29-1 and J is TRBJ1-2, with D unclear. V gave up 1 base and J gave up 7 bases, with 16 bases separating them. Per germline, CDR1 SQVTM and CDR2 ANQGSEA. The CDR3 extends over 14 amino acids. DNA for the CDR3: TGCAGCGTTGAAGGAGGAGGGTTGGGGATTGGCTACACCTTC. This codes for CSVEGGGLGIGYTF.

This chain uses TRBV5-4 with TRBJ2-7, with D maybe TRBD1 (6 bases). Looked up from germline, CDR1 is SGHNT and CDR2 is YYREEE (reference sequence). This CDR3 comprises 14 residues. Trimming pared 3 bases from V and 2 bases from J, leaving 12 bases between. In DNA form, the CDR3 reads TGTGCCAGCAGCTCAAAGACAGGACCCTACGAGCAGTACTTC. It codes for CASSSKTGPYEQYF.

This clonotype has more than one count but fewer than ten. The rearrangement joins TRBV10-1 to TRBJ1-1, with D unresolved. Per germline, CDR1 WNHNN and CDR2 SYGVQD (reference sequence). This CDR3 is 15 amino acids long. With 3 bases removed from V and 1 base from J, the gap between germline ends came to 12 bases. The CDR3 region is CASSDSPPGNTEAFF. CDR3 bases: TGCGCCAGCAGTGATTCCCCTCCGGGGAACACTGAAGCTTTCTTT.

This clonotype was seen many times. The chain is built from TRBV11-2 and TRBJ2-1; 10 nucleotides align to TRBD2. CDR1 is SGHAT, CDR2 FQNNGV, per germline. The CDR3 runs to 17 residues. The V segment lost 1 base and the J segment 7 bases; nucleotides outside the gene matches: 10. The CDR3 protein is CASSLGAPAGGRNEQFF. CDR3 in DNA: TGTGCCAGCAGCTTAGGGGCCCCAGCGGGGGGGCGGAATGAGCAGTTCTTC. Full variable domain (outside the CDR3, taken from reference TRBV11-2 and TRBJ2-1): EAGVAQSPRYKIIEKRQSVAFWCNPISGHATLYWYQQILGQGPKLLIQFQNNGVVDDSQLPKDRFSAERLKGVDSTLKIQPAKLEDSAVYLCASSLGAPAGGRNEQFFGPGTRLTVL.

The chain joins TRBV20-1 to TRBJ1-5; TRBD1 agrees at 11 bases. CDR3 length equals 19 residues. V lost 6 bases, J lost 3 bases, and 19 bases stayed unmatched. CDR1 DFQATT and CDR2 SNEGSKA come from the germline V gene (reference sequence). In nucleotides, the CDR3 is TGCAGTGCCACCAGTGCCGGGACAGGGGGAAACATTTTCAATCAGCCCCAGCATTTT. It is translated as CSATSAGTGGNIFNQPQHF.

The chain uses TRBV6-2 or TRBV6-3 and TRBJ2-5; D perhaps matches TRBD2 (6 bases). Trimming took off 0 bases at V and 7 bases at J, with 18 bases between the two ends. This CDR3 has 16 residues. CDR1 and CDR2 from the germline V gene are MNHEY and SVGEGT. Here the CDR3 reads CASSYSAAGPVGTQYF. The DNA of the CDR3 is TGTGCCAGCAGTTACTCGGCAGCGGGTCCGGTGGGGACCCAGTACTTC.